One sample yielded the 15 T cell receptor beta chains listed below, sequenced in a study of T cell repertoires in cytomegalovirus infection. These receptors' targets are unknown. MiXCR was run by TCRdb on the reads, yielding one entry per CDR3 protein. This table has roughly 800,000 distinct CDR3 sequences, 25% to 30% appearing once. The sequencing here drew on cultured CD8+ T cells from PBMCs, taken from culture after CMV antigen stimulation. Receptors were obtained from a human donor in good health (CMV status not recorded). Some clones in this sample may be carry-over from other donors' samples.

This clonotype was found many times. Here the CDR3 DNA reads TGTGCCAGCAGCAGTGGACTAGCTCTCTACGAGCAGTACTTC. It translates to CASSSGLALYEQYF. The chain carries TRBV7-8 and TRBJ2-7; 8 positions match TRBD2. V dropped 5 bases and J dropped 3; count of bases not matched to a gene: 6. The CDR3 is made up of 14 amino acids. CDR1 is SGHVS and CDR2 is FQNEAQ in the germline V gene.

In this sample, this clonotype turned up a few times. For the CDR3, the DNA is TGTGCCAGCAGCTGGACAGGGGAGTATTCACCCCTCCACTTT. Protein sequence: CASSWTGEYSPLHF. This rearrangement joins TRBV7-6 to TRBJ1-6; 9 nucleotides align to TRBD1. J was trimmed by 8 bases and V by 4 bases; bases with no gene match: 3. This CDR3 spans 14 amino acids. Germline-derived CDR1 and CDR2 are SGHVS and FNYEAQ. Full variable domain (rest looked up from reference TRBV7-6 and TRBJ1-6): GAGVSQSPRYKVTKRGQDVALRCDPISGHVSLYWYRQALGQGPEFLTYFNYEAQQDKSGLPNDRFSAERPEGSISTLTIQRTEQRDSAMYRCASSWTGEYSPLHFGNGTRLTVT.

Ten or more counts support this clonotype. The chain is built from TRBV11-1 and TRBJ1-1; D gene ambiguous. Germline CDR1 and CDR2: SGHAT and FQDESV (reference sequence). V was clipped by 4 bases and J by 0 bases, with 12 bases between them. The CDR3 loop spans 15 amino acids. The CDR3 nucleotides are TGTGCCAGCAGCTATCTACAGCCCATGAACACTGAAGCTTTCTTT. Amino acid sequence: CASSYLQPMNTEAFF.

The CDR3 bases are TGTGCCAGCAGTCCCCGGGACTACAACGGGGAGCTGTTTTTT. Amino acids: CASSPRDYNGELFF. The V call is TRBV6-6, the J call TRBJ2-2; 7 nucleotides line up with TRBD2. Germline CDR1 MNHNY, CDR2 SVGAGI (reference sequence). With V trimmed by 5 bases and J by 7 bases, 7 bases remained unmatched. The CDR3 is 14 amino acids.

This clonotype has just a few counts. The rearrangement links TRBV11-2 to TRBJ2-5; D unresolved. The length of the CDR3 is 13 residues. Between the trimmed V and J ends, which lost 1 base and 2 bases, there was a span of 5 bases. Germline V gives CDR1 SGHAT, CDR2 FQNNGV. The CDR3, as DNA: TGTGCCAGCAGCTTAGTATTTCAAGAGACCCAGTACTTC. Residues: CASSLVFQETQYF.

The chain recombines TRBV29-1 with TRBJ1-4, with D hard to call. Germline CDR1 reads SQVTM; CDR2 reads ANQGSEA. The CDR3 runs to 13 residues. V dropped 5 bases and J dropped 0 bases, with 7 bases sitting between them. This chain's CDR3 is CSVWTPTNEKLFF. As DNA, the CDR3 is TGCAGCGTTTGGACCCCAACTAATGAAAAACTGTTTTTT. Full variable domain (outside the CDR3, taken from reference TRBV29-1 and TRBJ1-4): SAVISQKPSRDICQRGTSLTIQCQVDSQVTMMFWYRQQPGQSLTLIATANQGSEATYESGFVIDKFPISRPNLTFSTLTVSNMSPEDSSIYLCSVWTPTNEKLFFGSGTQLSVL.

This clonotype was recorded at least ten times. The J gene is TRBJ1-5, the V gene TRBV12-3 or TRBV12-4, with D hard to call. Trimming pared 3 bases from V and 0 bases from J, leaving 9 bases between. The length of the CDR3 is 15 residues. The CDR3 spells CASSLLDYSNQPQHF. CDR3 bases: TGTGCCAGCAGTTTGCTAGACTATAGCAATCAGCCCCAGCATTTT.

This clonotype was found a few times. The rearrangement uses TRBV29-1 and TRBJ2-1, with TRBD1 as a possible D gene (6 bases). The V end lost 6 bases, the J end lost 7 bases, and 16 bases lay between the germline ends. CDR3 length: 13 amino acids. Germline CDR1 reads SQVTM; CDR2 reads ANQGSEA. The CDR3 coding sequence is TGCAGCGTCATTTGGACAGCTAATAATGAGCAGTTCTTC. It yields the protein CSVIWTANNEQFF.

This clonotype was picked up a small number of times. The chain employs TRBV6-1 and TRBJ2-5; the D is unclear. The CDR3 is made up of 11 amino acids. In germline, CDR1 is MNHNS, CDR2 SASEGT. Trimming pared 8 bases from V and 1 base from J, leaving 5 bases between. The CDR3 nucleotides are TGTGCCAGCGGAGCCCAAGAGACCCAGTACTTC. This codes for CASGAQETQYF.

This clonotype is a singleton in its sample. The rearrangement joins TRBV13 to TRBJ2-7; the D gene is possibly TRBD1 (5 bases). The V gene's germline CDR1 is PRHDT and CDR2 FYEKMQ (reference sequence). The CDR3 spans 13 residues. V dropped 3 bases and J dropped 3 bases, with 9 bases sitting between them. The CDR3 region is CASSLVGHYEQYV. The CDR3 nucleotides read TGTGCCAGCAGCTTGGTGGGGCACTACGAGCAGTACGTC.

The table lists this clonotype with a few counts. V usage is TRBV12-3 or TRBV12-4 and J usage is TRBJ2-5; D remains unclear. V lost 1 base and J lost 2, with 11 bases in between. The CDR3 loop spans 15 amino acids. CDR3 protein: CASSLGVSLQETQYF. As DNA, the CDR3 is TGTGCCAGCAGTTTAGGCGTGTCTTTACAAGAGACCCAGTACTTC.

In DNA form, the CDR3 reads TGTGCCAGCAGCCCGGGGGGGAAAGATACGCAGTATTTT. This encodes CASSPGGKDTQYF. The chain is built from TRBV9 and TRBJ2-3, with 8 bases aligning to TRBD2. Germline V CDR1 and CDR2: SGDLS, YYNGEE. The length of the CDR3 is 13 residues. With V trimmed by 4 bases and J by 5 bases, 3 bases remained unmatched. Looking up the rest from reference TRBV9 and TRBJ2-3 gives the full variable domain: DSGVTQTPKHLITATGQRVTLRCSPRSGDLSVYWYQQSLDQGLQFLIQYYNGEERAKGNILERFSAQQFPDLHSELNLSSLELGDSALYFCASSPGGKDTQYFGPGTRLTVL.

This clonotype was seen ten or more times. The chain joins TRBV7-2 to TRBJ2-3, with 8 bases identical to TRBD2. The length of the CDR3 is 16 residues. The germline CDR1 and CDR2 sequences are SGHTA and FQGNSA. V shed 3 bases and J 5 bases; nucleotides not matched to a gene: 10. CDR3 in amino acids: CASSFGRGGSRDTQYF. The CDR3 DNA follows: TGTGCCAGCAGCTTCGGGCGCGGGGGGTCCAGAGATACGCAGTATTTT.

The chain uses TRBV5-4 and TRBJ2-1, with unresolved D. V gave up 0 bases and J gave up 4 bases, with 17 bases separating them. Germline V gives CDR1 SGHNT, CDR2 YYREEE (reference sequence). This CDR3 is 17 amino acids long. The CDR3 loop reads CASSLGPQTSLYNEQFF. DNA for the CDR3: TGTGCCAGCAGCTTGGGGCCCCAGACTTCCTTATACAATGAGCAGTTCTTC.

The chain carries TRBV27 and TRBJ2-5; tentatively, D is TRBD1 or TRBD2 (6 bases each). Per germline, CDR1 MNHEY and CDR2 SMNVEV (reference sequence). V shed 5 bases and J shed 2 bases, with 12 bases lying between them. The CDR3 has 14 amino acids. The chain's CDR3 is CASSQRGRQETQYF. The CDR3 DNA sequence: TGTGCCAGCAGTCAGAGGGGGAGGCAAGAGACCCAGTACTTC.